Each of the 32 T cell receptor beta chains below was sequenced from the same sample in a study of blood T cell repertoires in COVID-19. The method was immunoSEQ multiplex PCR; TCRdb's version includes in-frame clones alone and lacks a portion of them. The sample includes 100,000 to 150,000 clones, approximately 80% of them seen just once. Material: peripheral blood. These receptors originate from a man aged 35 to 55 with active or convalescent COVID-19.

This clone was recorded only once. The rearrangement links TRBV6-5 to TRBJ2-7, with a weak D call TRBD2 (6 bases). The germline CDR1 and CDR2 sequences are MNHEY and SVGAGI. This CDR3 has 13 amino acids. V lost 7 bases, J lost 5 bases, and 15 bases lay in between. In nucleotides, the CDR3 is TGTGCCAGCAAGGAGGGTTGGGGAGACGAGCAGTACTTC. This gives the protein CASKEGWGDEQYF.

The CDR3 coding sequence is TGTGCCTGGAACCTACCCGGGGTCAGGGAGCTGTTTTTT. It specifies CAWNLPGVRELFF. The chain joins TRBV30 to TRBJ2-2, with D perhaps TRBD2 (5 bases). Trimming removed 4 bases from V and 9 bases from J, with 15 bases in between. Germline lookup yields CDR1 GTSNPN and CDR2 SVGIG (reference sequence). CDR3 size: 13 residues.

Notes on this clone: The sample holds other DNA sequences that translate to the same CDR3. This chain links TRBV3-1 (or the pseudogene TRBV3-2) with TRBJ1-5, with D hard to call. Germline V CDR1 and CDR2: LGHDT, YNNKEL (reference sequence). V lost 1 base and J 0 bases, leaving 7 bases between the germline ends. The CDR3 covers 15 residues. The CDR3 spells CASSQGSGSNQPQHF. For the CDR3, the DNA is TGTGCCAGCAGCCAAGGCAGCGGTAGCAATCAGCCCCAGCATTTT.

The CDR3 DNA reads as TGCAGTGCTAGTATGAGGACTGAAGCTTTCTTT. Its translation: CSASMRTEAFF. This chain uses TRBV20-1 with TRBJ1-1; no definite D call. Trimming pared 3 bases from V and 5 bases from J, leaving 7 bases between. This CDR3 contains 11 residues. Germline V gene sequence: CDR1 DFQATT, CDR2 SNEGSKA (reference sequence).

This clone was counted only a few times. The chain uses TRBV6-2 or TRBV6-3 and TRBJ1-5; 11 nucleotides agree with TRBD1. The CDR3 is 18 residues long. The germline V gene has CDR1 MNHEY and CDR2 SVGEGT. J gave up 5 bases and V 1 base, and 10 bases lay outside the gene matches. This chain's CDR3 is CASSYFLGPGQGDQPQHF. The CDR3 nucleotides read TGTGCCAGCAGTTACTTTCTTGGACCGGGACAGGGGGATCAGCCCCAGCATTTT.

V and J are TRBV9 and TRBJ2-3; a possible D gene is TRBD2 (6 bases). Germline CDR1 reads SGDLS; CDR2 reads YYNGEE. Trimming removed 1 base at V and 4 bases at J, with 16 bases between. There are 16 residues in the CDR3. The CDR3 DNA reads as TGTGCCAGCAGCGTAATTACGGGACTTACCTCAGATACGCAGTATTTT. This codes for CASSVITGLTSDTQYF.

The chain combines TRBV7-9 with TRBJ1-2; D perhaps matches TRBD1 (5 bases). Trimming removed 3 bases at V and 4 bases at J, with 6 bases between. This CDR3 spans 12 amino acids. Germline V lookup: CDR1 SEHNR, CDR2 FQNEAQ (reference sequence). The CDR3 nucleotides read TGTGCCAGCAGCTTGCAGGGCTATGGCTACACCTTC. Translating it yields CASSLQGYGYTF.

This clone appeared a single time. The chain uses TRBV9 and TRBJ1-1; possibly TRBD1 for D (6 bases). Between the trimmed V and J ends, which lost 3 bases and 4 bases, there was a span of 13 bases. The germline V gene has CDR1 SGDLS and CDR2 YYNGEE. There are 14 residues in the CDR3. CDR3 loop: CASSAGVGVTEAFF. For the CDR3, the DNA is TGTGCCAGCAGCGCAGGGGTAGGGGTCACTGAAGCTTTCTTT. Complete variable domain (other parts from reference TRBV9 and TRBJ1-1): DSGVTQTPKHLITATGQRVTLRCSPRSGDLSVYWYQQSLDQGLQFLIQYYNGEERAKGNILERFSAQQFPDLHSELNLSSLELGDSALYFCASSAGVGVTEAFFGQGTRLTVV.

This clone was picked up one time. This chain links TRBV6-5 with TRBJ2-5, with a possible D match to TRBD2 (5 bases). The CDR3 covers 12 residues. Deletions cut 6 bases from V and 4 bases from J, with 9 bases between. CDR1 is MNHEY and CDR2 is SVGAGI in the germline V gene. The CDR3 coding sequence is TGTGCCAGCAGCCCCCGGGGAGAGACCCAGTACTTC. Residues: CASSPRGETQYF.

The genes are TRBV6-5 and TRBJ2-3, with TRBD1 matching 8 bases. The ends lost 7 bases at V and 6 bases at J; junction bases unmatched: 6. From germline, CDR1 is MNHEY and CDR2 SVGAGI. The CDR3 totals 13 residues. In nucleotides, the CDR3 is TGTGCCAGCAACTCAGGGGGCGGGGATACGCAGTATTTT. This gives the protein CASNSGGGDTQYF.

The chain is built from TRBV4-3 and TRBJ1-5; no firm D call. Germline CDR1 is LGHNA and CDR2 is YSLEER. The CDR3 spans 13 residues. Trimming removed 3 bases at V and 5 bases at J, with 8 bases between. CDR3 bases: TGCGCCAGCAGCCAGGGCCGATATCAGCCCCAGCATTTT. Protein product: CASSQGRYQPQHF.

This chain connects TRBV7-9 to TRBJ1-2; TRBD1 matches at 7 bases. The CDR3 loop spans 15 amino acids. Germline CDR1 and CDR2: SEHNR and FQNEAQ (reference sequence). The J segment lost 2 bases and the V segment lost 5 bases, leaving 8 bases of the junction unmatched. CDR3 bases: TGTGCCAGCAGCCCTTCGGGACAGTCAAACTATGGCTACACCTTC. This codes for CASSPSGQSNYGYTF.

The chain joins TRBV19 to TRBJ2-7; D may be TRBD2 (6 bases). V gave up 0 bases and J gave up 6 bases, with 9 bases separating them. The CDR3 loop spans 13 amino acids. Germline CDR1 is LNHDA and CDR2 is SQIVND (reference sequence). This CDR3 is CASSIEVRGEQYF. In nucleotides, the CDR3 is TGTGCCAGTAGTATAGAAGTGCGGGGCGAGCAGTACTTC.

The chain recombines TRBV19 with TRBJ1-1; no firm D call. The CDR3 loop spans 12 amino acids. Germline V CDR1 and CDR2: LNHDA, SQIVND (reference sequence). Trimming removed 2 bases from V and 4 bases from J, with 5 bases in between. The CDR3 DNA sequence: TGTGCCAGTAGTATACTCGGCACTGAAGCTTTCTTT. This sequence encodes CASSILGTEAFF.

This clone was seen only a few times. The chain carries TRBV19 and TRBJ2-7, with TRBD2 identical over 9 bases. V shed 1 base, J shed 4 bases, and the junction held 8 bases outside the gene matches. CDR1 is LNHDA and CDR2 is SQIVND in the germline V gene (reference sequence). The CDR3 is made up of 16 amino acids. For the CDR3, the DNA is TGTGCCAGTAGTATAGGAAGTAGCGGGGGAGCTTACGAGCAGTACTTC. Translation: CASSIGSSGGAYEQYF.

Only a few counts were recorded for this clone. The chain links TRBV5-6 to TRBJ1-4; 8 bases match TRBD1. CDR1 and CDR2 from the germline V gene are SGHDT and YYEEEE. This CDR3 spans 17 amino acids. The trim removed 0 bases at V and 3 bases at J, leaving 7 bases unmatched. The CDR3 nucleotides read TGTGCCAGCAGCTTGGATTCCAGGGGGCGGTCTAATGAAAAACTGTTTTTT. Translated, it gives CASSLDSRGRSNEKLFF.

The genes are TRBV9 and TRBJ2-2, with D tentatively TRBD1 (7 bases). The V gene's germline CDR1 is SGDLS and CDR2 YYNGEE. The CDR3 consists of 15 residues. The V and J ends lost 0 bases and 6 bases respectively, with 12 bases between them. CDR3 protein: CASSVVSRGAGELFF. The CDR3 coding sequence is TGTGCCAGCAGCGTAGTCAGCAGGGGGGCCGGGGAGCTGTTTTTT.

This chain joins TRBV29-1 and TRBJ2-7; 8 bases line up with TRBD1. V was pared by 7 bases and J by 2 bases, with 4 bases of the junction left unmatched. The CDR3 has 12 residues. Germline V gene lookup returns CDR1 SQVTM and CDR2 ANQGSEA. The CDR3 region is CSGGDRPYEQYF. In DNA form, the CDR3 reads TGCAGCGGGGGGGACAGGCCCTACGAGCAGTACTTC.

The chain couples TRBV27 to TRBJ1-6, with 7 positions matching TRBD1. Germline V gene sequence: CDR1 MNHEY, CDR2 SMNVEV (reference sequence). The CDR3 length is 16 residues. Trimming at V came to 6 bases and at J to 8 bases, leaving 13 bases not matched to a gene. CDR3 residues: CASSLTGTALYSPLHF. The CDR3 region has the DNA TGTGCCAGCAGCCTGACCGGGACAGCTCTTTATTCACCCCTCCACTTT.

This chain joins TRBV5-1 and TRBJ2-7, with D perhaps matching TRBD1 (6 bases). The germline V gene encodes CDR1 SGHRS and CDR2 YFSETQ. V lost 0 bases and J lost 4, with 20 bases in between. The CDR3 contains 17 residues. CDR3 in DNA: TGCGCCAGCAGCTTGGTACCCGGACAGCTTTCTTCTTACGAGCAGTACTTC. Its protein product is CASSLVPGQLSSYEQYF.

This rearrangement joins TRBV7-3 to TRBJ1-4, with D tentatively TRBD1 (5 bases). The length of the CDR3 is 14 residues. Germline V gives CDR1 SGHTA, CDR2 FQGTGA. The V gene lost 5 bases and the J gene lost 7 bases, with 14 bases spanning the gap. The CDR3 nucleotides are TGTGCCAGCAGCCAGCAGGCCGGGGGTGAAAAACTGTTTTTT. Translation gives CASSQQAGGEKLFF.

The gene calls are TRBV19 and TRBJ1-5; TRBD1 agrees at 7 bases. The CDR3 consists of 15 residues. The germline gives CDR1 LNHDA, CDR2 SQIVND (reference sequence). The J segment lost 5 bases and the V segment lost 5 bases, leaving 9 bases of the junction unmatched. CDR3 loop: CASSPTTGTHQPQHF. CDR3 DNA sequence: TGTGCCAGTAGTCCAACGACAGGGACTCATCAGCCCCAGCATTTT.

The chain has TRBV10-1 and TRBJ1-3; TRBD1 aligns across 7 bases. CDR1 and CDR2 (germline): WNHNN, SYGVQD (reference sequence). The CDR3 spans 17 residues. The J segment lost 1 base and the V segment lost 2 bases, leaving 8 bases of the junction unmatched. The CDR3 here is CASSETGQGESGNTIYF. As DNA, the CDR3 is TGCGCCAGCAGTGAGACGGGGCAGGGGGAATCTGGAAACACCATATATTTT.

This clone has only one observation. One end of the junction is discordant with germline, which a read error may explain. The chain couples TRBV20-1 to TRBJ2-7; D is uncertain. The CDR3 has 10 amino acids. The germline CDR1 and CDR2 sequences are DFQATT and SNEGSKA (reference sequence). CDR3 region: CSATNYEQYF. CDR3 DNA: TGCAGCGCTACCAACTACGAGCAGTACTTC.

This chain uses TRBV2 with TRBJ1-2; weak D call: TRBD1 (5 bases). The CDR3 length is 16 residues. Germline CDR1 SNHLY, CDR2 FYNNEI. Trimming left V 0 bases short and J 0 bases short, with 11 bases between. CDR3 residues: CASSEATAGTNYGYTF. As DNA, the CDR3 is TGTGCCAGCAGTGAAGCGACAGCAGGAACTAACTATGGCTACACCTTC.

This sequence joins TRBV9 and TRBJ2-3; D call uncertain. Trimming removed 0 bases at V and 1 base at J, with 6 bases between. CDR3 size: 14 residues. CDR1 is SGDLS and CDR2 is YYNGEE in the germline V gene. The CDR3 nucleotides read TGTGCCAGCAGCGTAGGTGCGGGCACAGATACGCAGTATTTT. This codes for CASSVGAGTDTQYF. Full variable domain (outside the CDR3, taken from reference TRBV9 and TRBJ2-3): DSGVTQTPKHLITATGQRVTLRCSPRSGDLSVYWYQQSLDQGLQFLIQYYNGEERAKGNILERFSAQQFPDLHSELNLSSLELGDSALYFCASSVGAGTDTQYFGPGTRLTVL.

The V and J genes are TRBV5-1 and TRBJ2-5; a weak D match, TRBD2 (5 bases). This CDR3 spans 11 amino acids. The V and J ends lost 3 bases and 7 bases respectively, with 7 bases between them. Per germline, CDR1 SGHRS and CDR2 YFSETQ. The CDR3 bases are TGCGCCAGCAGCTCCCGGGGGACCCAGTACTTC. This encodes CASSSRGTQYF.

The J gene is TRBJ2-5, the V gene TRBV7-9; TRBD2 matches 11 bases. There are 14 residues in the CDR3. CDR1 is SEHNR, CDR2 FQNEAQ, per germline (reference sequence). V was clipped by 4 bases and J by 6 bases; unmatched bases: 4. The CDR3 sequence: CASSSVAGGQTQYF. In DNA, the CDR3 is TGTGCCAGCAGCTCCGTAGCGGGGGGGCAGACCCAGTACTTC.

This rearrangement joins TRBV19 to TRBJ1-4; D is possibly TRBD1 (6 bases). The V gene lost 0 bases and the J gene lost 12 bases, with 17 bases spanning the gap. The CDR3 runs to 15 residues. In germline, CDR1 is LNHDA, CDR2 SQIVND (reference sequence). The CDR3 nucleotides are TGTGCCAGTAGTATAGATCTCAGGGACATCGACGAACTGTTTTTT. Amino acids: CASSIDLRDIDELFF.

The genes are TRBV10-3 and TRBJ1-1; 7 bases match TRBD1. Germline V gene lookup returns CDR1 ENHRY and CDR2 SYGVKD. The length of the CDR3 is 14 residues. The trim removed 10 bases at V and 0 bases at J, leaving 8 bases unmatched. CDR3 nucleotides: TGTGCCACCACCACAGGGGTTTTGAACACTGAAGCTTTCTTT. It translates to CATTTGVLNTEAFF.

This sequence joins TRBV7-3 and TRBJ2-1; 11 nucleotides match TRBD2. V was pared by 5 bases and J by 0 bases, with 12 bases of the junction left unmatched. Germline V gene data show CDR1 as SGHTA and CDR2 as FQGTGA. This CDR3 region has 19 residues. CDR3 residues: CASSPRSGGAISSYNEQFF. CDR3 nucleotides: TGTGCCAGCAGCCCGCGTAGCGGGGGGGCGATAAGCTCCTACAATGAGCAGTTCTTC.

The chain is built from TRBV18 and TRBJ1-6, with D possibly being TRBD1 (5 bases). Trimming stripped 5 bases from V and 10 bases from J, with 12 bases between. Per germline, CDR1 KGHSH and CDR2 LQKENI. CDR3 length equals 13 residues. This CDR3 reads CASSTGGESPLHF. In DNA, the CDR3 is TGTGCCAGCTCAACTGGGGGGGAGTCACCCCTCCACTTT.